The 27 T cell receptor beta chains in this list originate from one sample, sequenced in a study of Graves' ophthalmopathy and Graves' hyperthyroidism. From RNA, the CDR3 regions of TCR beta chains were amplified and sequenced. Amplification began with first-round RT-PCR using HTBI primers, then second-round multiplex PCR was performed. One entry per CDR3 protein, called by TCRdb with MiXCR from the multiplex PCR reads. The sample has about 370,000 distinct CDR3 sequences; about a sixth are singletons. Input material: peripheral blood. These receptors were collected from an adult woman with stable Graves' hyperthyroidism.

CDR3 loop: CASSPQVLNTEAFF. CDR3 DNA sequence: TGTGCCAGCAGTCCACAAGTTCTGAACACTGAAGCTTTCTTT. The chain combines TRBV6-1 with TRBJ1-1; no reliable D call. The CDR3 is 14 amino acids. Germline V gene lookup returns CDR1 MNHNS and CDR2 SASEGT. Trimming took 5 bases from V and 0 from J, leaving 10 bases between them.

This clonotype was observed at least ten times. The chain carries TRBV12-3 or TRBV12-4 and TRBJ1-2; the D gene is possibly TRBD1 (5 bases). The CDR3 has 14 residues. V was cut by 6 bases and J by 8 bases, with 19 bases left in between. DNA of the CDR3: TGTGCCAGCAGCCACTGGGGGGGGACCGGCGGCTACACCTTC. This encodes CASSHWGGTGGYTF.

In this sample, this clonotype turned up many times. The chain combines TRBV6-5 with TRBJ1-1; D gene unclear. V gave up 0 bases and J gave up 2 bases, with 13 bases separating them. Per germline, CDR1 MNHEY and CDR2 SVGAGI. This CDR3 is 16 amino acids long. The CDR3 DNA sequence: TGTGCCAGCAGTTACTCGAGTGTGGCGAGTAACACTGAAGCTTTCTTT. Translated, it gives CASSYSSVASNTEAFF.

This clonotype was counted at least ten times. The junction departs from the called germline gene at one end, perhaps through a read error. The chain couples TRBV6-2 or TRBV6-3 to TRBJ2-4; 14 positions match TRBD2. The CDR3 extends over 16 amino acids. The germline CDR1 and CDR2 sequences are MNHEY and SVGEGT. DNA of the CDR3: TGTGCCAGCAGGACGACTAGCGGGAGGGCCAAAAACATTAAGTACTTC. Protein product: CASRTTSGRAKNIKYF.

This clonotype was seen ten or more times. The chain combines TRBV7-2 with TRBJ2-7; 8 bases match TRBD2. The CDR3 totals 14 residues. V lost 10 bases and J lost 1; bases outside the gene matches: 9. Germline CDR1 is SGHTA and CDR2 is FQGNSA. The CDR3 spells CATKRSGSSYEQYF. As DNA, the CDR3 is TGTGCCACCAAAAGGAGCGGGAGTTCCTACGAGCAGTACTTC.

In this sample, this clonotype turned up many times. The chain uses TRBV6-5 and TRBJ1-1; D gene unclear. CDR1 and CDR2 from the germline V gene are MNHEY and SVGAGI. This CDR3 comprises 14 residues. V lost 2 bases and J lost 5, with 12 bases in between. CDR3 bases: TGTGCCAGCAGTTACATCTGGGATGAGACTGAAGCTTTCTTT. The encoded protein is CASSYIWDETEAFF.

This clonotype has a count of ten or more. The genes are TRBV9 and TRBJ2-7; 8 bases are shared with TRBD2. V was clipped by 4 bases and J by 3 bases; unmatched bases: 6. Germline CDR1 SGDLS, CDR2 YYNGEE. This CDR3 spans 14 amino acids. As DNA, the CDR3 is TGTGCCAGCAGCCGAACCACTAGCGGCTACGAGCAGTACTTC. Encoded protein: CASSRTTSGYEQYF.

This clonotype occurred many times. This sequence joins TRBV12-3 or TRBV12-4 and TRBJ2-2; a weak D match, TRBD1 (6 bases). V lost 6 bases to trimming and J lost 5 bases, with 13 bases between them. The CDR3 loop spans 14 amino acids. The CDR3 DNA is TGTGCCAGCAGGCGGACAGAAGTTACCGGGGAGCTGTTTTTT. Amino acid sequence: CASRRTEVTGELFF.

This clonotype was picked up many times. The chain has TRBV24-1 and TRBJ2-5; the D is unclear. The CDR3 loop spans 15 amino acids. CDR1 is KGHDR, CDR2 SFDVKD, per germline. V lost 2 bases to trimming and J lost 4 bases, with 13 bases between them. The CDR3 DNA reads TGTGCCACCAGTGATTCGGTCAGTTCAAGAGAGACCCAGTACTTC. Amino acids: CATSDSVSSRETQYF.

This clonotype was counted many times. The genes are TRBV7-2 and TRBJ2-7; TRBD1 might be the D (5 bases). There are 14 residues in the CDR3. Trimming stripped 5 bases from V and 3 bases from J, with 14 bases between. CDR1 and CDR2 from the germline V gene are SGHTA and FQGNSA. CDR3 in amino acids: CASSPMGPIYEQYF. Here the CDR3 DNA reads TGTGCCAGCAGCCCGATGGGGCCCATCTACGAGCAGTACTTC. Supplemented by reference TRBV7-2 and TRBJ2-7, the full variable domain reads GAGVSQSPSNKVTEKGKDVELRCDPISGHTALYWYRQSLGQGLEFLIYFQGNSAPDKSGLPSDRFSAERTGGSVSTLTIQRTQQEDSAVYLCASSPMGPIYEQYFGPGTRLTVT.

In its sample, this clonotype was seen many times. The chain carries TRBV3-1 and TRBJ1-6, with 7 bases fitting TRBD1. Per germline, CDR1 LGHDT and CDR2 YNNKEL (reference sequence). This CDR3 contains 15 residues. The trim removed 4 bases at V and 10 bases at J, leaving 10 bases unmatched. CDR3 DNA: TGTGCCAGCAGCCCCACCACAGGGGCGAGGTCACCCCTCCACTTT. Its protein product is CASSPTTGARSPLHF. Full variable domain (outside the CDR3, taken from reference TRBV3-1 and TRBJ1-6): DTAVSQTPKYLVTQMGNDKSIKCEQNLGHDTMYWYKQDSKKFLKIMFSYNNKELIINETVPNRFSPKSPDKAHLNLHINSLELGDSAVYFCASSPTTGARSPLHFGNGTRLTVT.

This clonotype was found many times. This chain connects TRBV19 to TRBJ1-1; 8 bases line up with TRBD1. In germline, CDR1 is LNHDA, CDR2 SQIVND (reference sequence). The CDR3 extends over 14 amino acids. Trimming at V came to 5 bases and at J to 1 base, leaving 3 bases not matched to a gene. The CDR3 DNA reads TGTGCCAGTAGTTACGGGACAGGGAACACTGAAGCTTTCTTT. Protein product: CASSYGTGNTEAFF. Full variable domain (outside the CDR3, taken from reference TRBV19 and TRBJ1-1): DGGITQSPKYLFRKEGQNVTLSCEQNLNHDAMYWYRQDPGQGLRLIYYSQIVNDFQKGDIAEGYSVSREKKESFPLTVTSAQKNPTAFYLCASSYGTGNTEAFFGQGTRLTVV.

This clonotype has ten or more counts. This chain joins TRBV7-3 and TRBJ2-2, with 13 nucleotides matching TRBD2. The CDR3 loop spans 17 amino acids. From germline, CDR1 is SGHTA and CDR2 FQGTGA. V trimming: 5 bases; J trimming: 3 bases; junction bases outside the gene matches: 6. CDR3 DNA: TGTGCCAGCAGCCCAAGGACTAGCGGGAGATACACCGGGGAGCTGTTTTTT. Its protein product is CASSPRTSGRYTGELFF.

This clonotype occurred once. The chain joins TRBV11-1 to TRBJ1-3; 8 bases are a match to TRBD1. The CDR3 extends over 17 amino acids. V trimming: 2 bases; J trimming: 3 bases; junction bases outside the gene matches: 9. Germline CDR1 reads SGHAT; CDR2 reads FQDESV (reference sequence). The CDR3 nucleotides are TGTGCCAGCAGCTTAAGCCAGGACAGGGTGTATGGAAACACCATATATTTT. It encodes CASSLSQDRVYGNTIYF.

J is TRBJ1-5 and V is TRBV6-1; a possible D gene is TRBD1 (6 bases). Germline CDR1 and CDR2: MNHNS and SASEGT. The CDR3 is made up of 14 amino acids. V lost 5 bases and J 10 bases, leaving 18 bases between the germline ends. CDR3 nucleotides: TGTGCCAGCAGTCAAACGGACAGTGTTGGACCCCAGCATTTT. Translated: CASSQTDSVGPQHF.

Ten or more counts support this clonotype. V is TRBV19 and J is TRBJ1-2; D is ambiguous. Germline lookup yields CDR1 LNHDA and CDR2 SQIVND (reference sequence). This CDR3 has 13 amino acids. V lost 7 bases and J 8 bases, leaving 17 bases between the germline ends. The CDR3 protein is CASTTWRAAGYTF. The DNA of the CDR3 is TGTGCCAGTACCACTTGGAGGGCTGCGGGCTACACCTTC.

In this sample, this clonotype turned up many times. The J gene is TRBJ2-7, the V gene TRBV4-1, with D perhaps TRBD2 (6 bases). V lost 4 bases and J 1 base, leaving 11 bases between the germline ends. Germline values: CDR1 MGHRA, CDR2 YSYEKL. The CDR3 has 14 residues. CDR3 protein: CASSRSRESYEQYF. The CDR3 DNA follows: TGCGCCAGCAGCCGATCACGGGAGTCCTACGAGCAGTACTTC.

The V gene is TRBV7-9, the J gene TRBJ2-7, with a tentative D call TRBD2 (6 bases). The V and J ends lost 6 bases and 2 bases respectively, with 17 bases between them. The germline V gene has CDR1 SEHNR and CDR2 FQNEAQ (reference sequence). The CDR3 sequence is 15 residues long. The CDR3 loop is CASRRRDGGTYEQYF. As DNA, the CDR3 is TGTGCCAGCAGGCGGAGGGACGGCGGGACCTACGAGCAGTACTTC. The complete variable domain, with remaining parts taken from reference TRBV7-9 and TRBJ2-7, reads DTGVSQNPRHKITKRGQNVTFRCDPISEHNRLYWYRQTLGQGPEFLTYFQNEAQLEKSRLLSDRFSAERPKGSFSTLEIQRTEQGDSAMYLCASRRRDGGTYEQYFGPGTRLTVT.

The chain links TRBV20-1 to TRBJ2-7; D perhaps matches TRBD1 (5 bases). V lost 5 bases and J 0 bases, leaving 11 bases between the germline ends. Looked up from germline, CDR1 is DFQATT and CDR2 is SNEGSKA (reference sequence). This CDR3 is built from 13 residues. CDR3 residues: CSASDSFSYEQYV. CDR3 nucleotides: TGCAGTGCTTCAGACAGCTTCTCCTACGAGCAGTACGTC.

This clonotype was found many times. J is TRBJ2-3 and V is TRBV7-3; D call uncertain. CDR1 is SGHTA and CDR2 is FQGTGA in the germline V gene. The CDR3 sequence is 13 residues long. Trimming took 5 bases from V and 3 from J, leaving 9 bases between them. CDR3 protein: CASSLDGTDTQYF. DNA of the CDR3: TGTGCCAGCAGCCTTGACGGGACAGATACGCAGTATTTT.

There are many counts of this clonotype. CDR3 DNA: TGCGCCAGCAGCCAACAGGATTTAATCGGAACCTACGAGCAGTACTTC. As protein: CASSQQDLIGTYEQYF. The chain carries TRBV4-1 and TRBJ2-7; D not certain. V was shortened by 2 bases and J by 2 bases, with 16 bases between the two germline ends. Germline values: CDR1 MGHRA, CDR2 YSYEKL. The CDR3 runs to 16 residues.

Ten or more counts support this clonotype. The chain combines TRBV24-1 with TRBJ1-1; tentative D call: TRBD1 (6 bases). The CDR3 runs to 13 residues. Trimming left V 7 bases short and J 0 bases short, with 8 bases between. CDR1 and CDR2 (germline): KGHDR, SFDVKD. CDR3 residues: CATRDSMNTEAFF. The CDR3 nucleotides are TGTGCCACCAGGGACAGCATGAACACTGAAGCTTTCTTT.

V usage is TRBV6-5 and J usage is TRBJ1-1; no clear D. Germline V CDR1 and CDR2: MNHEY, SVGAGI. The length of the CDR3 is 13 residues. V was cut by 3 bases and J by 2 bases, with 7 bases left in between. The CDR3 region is CASSYTANTEAFF. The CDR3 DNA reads TGTGCCAGCAGTTATACGGCTAACACTGAAGCTTTCTTT.

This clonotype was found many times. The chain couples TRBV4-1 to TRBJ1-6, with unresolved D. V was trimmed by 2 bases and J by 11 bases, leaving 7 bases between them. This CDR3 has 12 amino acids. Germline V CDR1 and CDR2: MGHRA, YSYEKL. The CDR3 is CASSQSAPPLHF. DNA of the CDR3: TGCGCCAGCAGCCAATCTGCTCCACCCCTCCACTTT.

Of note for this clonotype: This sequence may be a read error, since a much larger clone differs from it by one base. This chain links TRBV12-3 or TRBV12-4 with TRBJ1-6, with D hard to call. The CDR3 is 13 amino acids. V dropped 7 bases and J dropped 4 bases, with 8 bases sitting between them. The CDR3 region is CASMAAYNSPLHF. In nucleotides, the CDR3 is TGTGCCAGCATGGCAGCGTATAATTCACCCCTCCACTTT.

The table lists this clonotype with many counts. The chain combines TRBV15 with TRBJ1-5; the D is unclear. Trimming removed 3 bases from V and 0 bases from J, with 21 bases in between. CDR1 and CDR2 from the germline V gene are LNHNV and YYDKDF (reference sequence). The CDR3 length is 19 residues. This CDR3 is CATSSANSPSFYSNQPQHF. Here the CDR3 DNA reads TGTGCCACCAGCAGTGCGAACAGCCCGTCCTTCTATAGCAATCAGCCCCAGCATTTT.

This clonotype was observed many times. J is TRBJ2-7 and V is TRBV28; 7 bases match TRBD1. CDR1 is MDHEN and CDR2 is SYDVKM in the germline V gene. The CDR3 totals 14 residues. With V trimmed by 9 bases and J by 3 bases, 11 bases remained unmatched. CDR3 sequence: CASRAGTAYYEQYF. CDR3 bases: TGTGCCAGTAGAGCCGGGACAGCATACTACGAGCAGTACTTC.